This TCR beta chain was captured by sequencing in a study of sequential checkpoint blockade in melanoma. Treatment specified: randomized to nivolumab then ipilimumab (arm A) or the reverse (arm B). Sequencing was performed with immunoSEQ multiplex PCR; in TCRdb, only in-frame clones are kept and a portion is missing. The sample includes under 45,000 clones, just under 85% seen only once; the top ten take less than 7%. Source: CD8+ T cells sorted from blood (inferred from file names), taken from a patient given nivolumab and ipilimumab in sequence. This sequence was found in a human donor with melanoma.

Written as DNA, the CDR3 is TGCGCCAGCAGCCCAGAACCCCGGACAACTAACTATGGCTACACCTTC. Protein product: CASSPEPRTTNYGYTF. V and J are TRBV4-1 and TRBJ1-2; D is perhaps TRBD1 (5 bases). The V end lost 4 bases, the J end lost 0 bases, and 15 bases lay between the germline ends. The CDR3 covers 16 residues. The germline V gene has CDR1 MGHRA and CDR2 YSYEKL.